This T cell receptor beta chain was captured in a study of radiation and T cells in renal cell carcinoma. Time point described: baseline pretreatment blood. Treatment reported: 15 Gy SBRT to primary tumor, nephrectomy 4 weeks later. Some clones are missing from TCRdb's copy, which holds only in-frame ones; the method was immunoSEQ multiplex PCR. The sample has about 130,000 clones, 82% seen once; the top ten hold around 2.8%. The CDR3 runs to 16 residues. Germline V CDR1 and CDR2: MDHEN, SYDVKM. V was cut by 7 bases and J by 4 bases, with 23 bases left in between. The TCR sequence derives from a woman aged 60-70 years with renal cell carcinoma. The chain couples TRBV28 to TRBJ2-7; possible D gene TRBD2, 6 bases. The source material was blood, sampled from a patient whose treatment included radiotherapy and nephrectomy. For the CDR3, the DNA is TGTGCCAGCACCCCGAGAGGAGGAGGGCCTATGTACGAGCAGTACTTC. This gives the protein CASTPRGGGPMYEQYF.